A single sample is the source of the 16 T cell receptor beta chains below, sequenced in a study of T cell responses to AZD1222 COVID-19 vaccine. TCRdb's table, derived via immunoSEQ multiplex PCR, lists solely in-frame clones and lacks some. The table lists some 150,000 clones, approximately 88% of them singletons. The sequences come from peripheral blood, collected on day 0 of AZD1222 vaccination. The receptors come from an adult in good health.

The V and J genes are TRBV27 and TRBJ1-4; no clear D gene. V gave up 3 bases and J gave up 5 bases, with 7 bases separating them. Germline V CDR1 and CDR2: MNHEY, SMNVEV (reference sequence). The CDR3 consists of 13 residues. The CDR3 sequence: CASSLVLNEKLFF. The CDR3 nucleotides are TGTGCCAGCAGTTTGGTCCTAAATGAAAAACTGTTTTTT.

This chain uses TRBV9 with TRBJ1-2, with 7 bases that match TRBD1. This CDR3 contains 14 residues. J lost 4 bases, V lost 3 bases, and 6 bases had no gene match. Germline-derived CDR1 and CDR2 are SGDLS and YYNGEE. CDR3 residues: CASSENRGGYGYTF. The CDR3 coding sequence is TGTGCCAGCAGCGAGAACAGGGGTGGCTATGGCTACACCTTC.

This sequence joins TRBV9 and TRBJ1-3, with TRBD1 as a possible D gene (5 bases). V gave up 3 bases and J gave up 0 bases, with 10 bases separating them. The CDR3 loop spans 15 amino acids. Germline V CDR1 and CDR2: SGDLS, YYNGEE. This CDR3 reads CASSAQGYSGNTIYF. CDR3 sequence (DNA): TGTGCCAGCAGCGCCCAGGGCTACTCTGGAAACACCATATATTTT.

The rearrangement links TRBV6-6 to TRBJ2-3; a possible D gene is TRBD2 (5 bases). In germline, CDR1 is MNHNY, CDR2 SVGAGI (reference sequence). Trimming removed 2 bases at V and 2 bases at J, with 8 bases between. This CDR3 is built from 14 residues. The CDR3 nucleotides read TGTGCCAGCAGTTACCCGAGGGACACAGATACGCAGTATTTT. Its protein is CASSYPRDTDTQYF.

The rearrangement joins TRBV7-3 to TRBJ2-1, with D possibly TRBD1 on 6 matching bases. Germline V gene sequence: CDR1 SGHTA, CDR2 FQGTGA. V was shortened by 2 bases and J by 8 bases, with 19 bases between the two germline ends. This CDR3 has 16 residues. The CDR3 DNA reads as TGTGCCAGCAGCTTATCTCAGGGGTTGGGGGTAGATGAGCAGTTCTTC. Amino acid sequence: CASSLSQGLGVDEQFF.

This chain joins TRBV6-2 or TRBV6-3 and TRBJ2-5, with 13 positions matching TRBD2. Germline trimming cut 5 bases from V and 1 base from J; bases unmatched to any gene: 1. Germline V gives CDR1 MNHEY, CDR2 SVGEGT. CDR3 size: 15 residues. CDR3 nucleotides: TGTGCCAGCAGTGGACTAGCGGGGGTCCAAGAGACCCAGTACTTC. Translation: CASSGLAGVQETQYF.

V and J are TRBV25-1 and TRBJ1-2, with D perhaps matching TRBD1 (5 bases). The CDR3 totals 17 residues. Trimming removed 4 bases at V and 4 bases at J, with 22 bases between. Germline V lookup: CDR1 MGHDK, CDR2 SYGVNS. Written as DNA, the CDR3 is TGTGCCAGCAGTGGATCGTCCGCCGACAGAACCTCCTATGGCTACACCTTC. Encoded protein: CASSGSSADRTSYGYTF.

The genes are TRBV5-4 and TRBJ2-3, with TRBD1 matching over 10 bases. V shed 4 bases and J 2 bases; nucleotides not matched to a gene: 7. CDR1 is SGHNT and CDR2 is YYREEE in the germline V gene (reference sequence). There are 16 residues in the CDR3. In nucleotides, the CDR3 is TGTGCCAGCAGCCTATGGACAGGGGGATCCACAGATACGCAGTATTTT. It is translated as CASSLWTGGSTDTQYF. Supplemented by reference TRBV5-4 and TRBJ2-3, the full variable domain reads ETGVTQSPTHLIKTRGQQVTLRCSSQSGHNTVSWYQQALGQGPQFIFQYYREEENGRGNFPPRFSGLQFPNYSSELNVNALELDDSALYLCASSLWTGGSTDTQYFGPGTRLTVL.

The chain couples TRBV6-5 to TRBJ2-5; TRBD2 is a possible D gene (7 bases). The CDR3 runs 14 residues. Trimming took 4 bases from V and 0 from J, leaving 9 bases between them. Germline assignment: CDR1 MNHEY and CDR2 SVGAGI. Here the CDR3 reads CASSSGGHQETQYF. The CDR3 nucleotides are TGTGCCAGCAGTTCGGGGGGCCACCAAGAGACCCAGTACTTC.

This sequence joins TRBV6-1 and TRBJ1-2, with 8 bases that match TRBD1. CDR1 MNHNS and CDR2 SASEGT come from the germline V gene. This CDR3 is built from 14 residues. The V gene end was trimmed by 0 bases and the J gene end by 8 bases; junction bases not matched to a gene: 5. This chain's CDR3 is CASSEAQDRVGYTF. CDR3 DNA sequence: TGTGCCAGCAGTGAAGCGCAGGACAGGGTGGGCTACACCTTC.

In this sample, this clone turned up a few times. Different DNA sequences within this sample yield the same CDR3. The rearrangement joins TRBV7-3 to TRBJ2-3; unclear D gene. Germline CDR1 is SGHTA and CDR2 is FQGTGA. The CDR3 runs to 13 residues. V gave up 3 bases and J gave up 5 bases, with 9 bases separating them. DNA for the CDR3: TGTGCCAGCAGCTTGAGTAGCTTAGATACGCAGTATTTT. As protein: CASSLSSLDTQYF.

V usage is TRBV27 and J usage is TRBJ2-2; D might be TRBD2 (6 bases). Germline values: CDR1 MNHEY, CDR2 SMNVEV (reference sequence). Trimming removed 4 bases from V and 4 bases from J, with 16 bases in between. The CDR3 extends over 16 amino acids. The CDR3 DNA reads as TGTGCCAGCAGTTATAGGCGGGATTGGGGCACCGGGGAGCTGTTTTTT. Its translation: CASSYRRDWGTGELFF.

CDR3 coding DNA: TGTGCTGGACAGGGGTCCTGGAACACTGAAGCTTTCTTT. Its protein product is CAGQGSWNTEAFF. The chain carries TRBV28 and TRBJ1-1, with 9 bases fitting TRBD1. The length of the CDR3 is 13 residues. Germline V gene lookup returns CDR1 MDHEN and CDR2 SYDVKM.

The rearrangement joins TRBV2 to TRBJ2-1; D gene uncertain. The CDR3 covers 12 residues. V lost 1 base and J lost 15, with 13 bases in between. Germline V CDR1 and CDR2: SNHLY, FYNNEI. CDR3 region: CASSEGPLGVFF. The CDR3 DNA is TGTGCCAGCAGTGAAGGTCCGCTTGGGGTGTTCTTC. The complete variable domain, with remaining parts taken from reference TRBV2 and TRBJ2-1, reads EPEVTQTPSHQVTQMGQEVILRCVPISNHLYFYWYRQILGQKVEFLVSFYNNEISEKSEIFDDQFSVERPDGSNFTLKIRSTKLEDSAMYFCASSEGPLGVFFGPGTRLTVL.

The chain carries TRBV29-1 and TRBJ1-5; TRBD1 might be the D (5 bases). Germline CDR1 reads SQVTM; CDR2 reads ANQGSEA. There are 12 residues in the CDR3. The germline V and J ends were trimmed by 4 bases and 3 bases, with 7 bases remaining between them. This chain's CDR3 is CSVGGANQPQHF. In DNA, the CDR3 is TGCAGCGTTGGAGGGGCCAATCAGCCCCAGCATTTT.

V usage is TRBV2 and J usage is TRBJ1-2; maybe TRBD1 (5 bases). Between the trimmed V and J ends, which lost 1 base and 4 bases, there was a span of 13 bases. CDR3 length equals 15 residues. Per the germline V gene, CDR1 is SNHLY and CDR2 is FYNNEI. The DNA for the CDR3 is TGTGCCAGCAGTGAAGATGCAGGGCTGGGCTATGGCTACACCTTC. It translates to CASSEDAGLGYGYTF.